Below, one T cell receptor beta chain is given with its context. Its matching antigen is unknown. This specimen belongs to a study of cytomegalovirus exposure and HLA in healthy donors. Study conclusions and caveats: Reportedly, HLA-A and HLA-B alleles of most subjects were accurately predicted from TCR beta. The CMV antigen specificity of a few CMV-associated chains was confirmed through in vitro analysis. A later analysis found that most CMV-associated TCR beta chains appeared HLA-restricted.

V was clipped by 0 bases and J by 7 bases; unmatched bases: 10. Germline loops: CDR1 SGHDT, CDR2 YYEEEE. The CDR3 loop spans 17 amino acids. The PCR used 60 Vbeta and 13 Jbeta primers. Sequenced by immunoSEQ multiplex PCR; TCRdb stores in-frame clones only, minus some. This table has 150,000 to 200,000 clones, 78% appearing once. This receptor was obtained from a female donor in good health and CMV-seronegative. Material: PBMCs. The gene calls are TRBV5-6 and TRBJ2-1; 10 bases are a match to TRBD1. CDR3 in DNA: TGTGCCAGCAGCTTGGTCACCGGGACAGGGGTTGAGAATGAGCAGTTCTTC. Protein product: CASSLVTGTGVENEQFF.